The 27 T cell receptor beta chains presented below share a single source sample, sequenced in a study of identifying expanded T cells in peripheral blood. Sequencing used immunoSEQ multiplex PCR; TCRdb keeps in-frame clones, though not all of them. The sample has about 100,000 clones; around 88% are singletons. The sequencing sample was made of blood. These receptors originate from a person aged 18 to 75 in good health.

This chain joins TRBV19 and TRBJ1-1; no firm D call. This CDR3 contains 13 residues. The germline V gene encodes CDR1 LNHDA and CDR2 SQIVND (reference sequence). Trimming took off 6 bases at V and 3 bases at J, with 11 bases between the two ends. The DNA of the CDR3 is TGTGCCAGTAGGGTAGACGGGTACACTGAAGCTTTCTTT. Its translation: CASRVDGYTEAFF.

The V and J genes are TRBV4-1 and TRBJ1-5, with D tentatively TRBD1 (5 bases). This CDR3 comprises 15 residues. Germline V CDR1 and CDR2: MGHRA, YSYEKL. V dropped 3 bases and J dropped 6 bases, with 15 bases sitting between them. Written as DNA, the CDR3 is TGCGCCAGCAGCCAGGTTGACAACGGGGCTCAGCCCCAGCATTTT. It is translated as CASSQVDNGAQPQHF.

This chain links TRBV28 with TRBJ1-2, with 7 bases that match TRBD1. The ends lost 4 bases at V and 4 bases at J; junction bases unmatched: 6. This CDR3 is 14 amino acids long. Looked up from germline, CDR1 is MDHEN and CDR2 is SYDVKM. CDR3 in amino acids: CASSSPQGLYGYTF. CDR3 nucleotide sequence: TGTGCCAGCAGTTCACCACAGGGGCTCTATGGCTACACCTTC.

The chain couples TRBV5-4 to TRBJ2-5; 12 nucleotides line up with TRBD2. The J segment lost 2 bases and the V segment lost 1 base, leaving 6 bases of the junction unmatched. CDR3 length equals 17 residues. Germline-derived CDR1 and CDR2 are SGHNT and YYREEE (reference sequence). The CDR3 spells CASSLRLAGGAQETQYF. Written as DNA, the CDR3 is TGTGCCAGCAGCTTGAGGCTAGCGGGGGGGGCTCAAGAGACCCAGTACTTC.

The chain employs TRBV9 and TRBJ1-4; tentatively, D is TRBD1 (6 bases). Germline V CDR1 and CDR2: SGDLS, YYNGEE. There are 15 residues in the CDR3. The V and J ends lost 4 bases and 2 bases respectively, with 12 bases between them. CDR3 sequence (DNA): TGTGCCAGCAGCTTGCAGGGGAATACTAATGAAAAACTGTTTTTT. It encodes CASSLQGNTNEKLFF.

This clone was counted a few times. The gene calls are TRBV19 and TRBJ2-4; D unresolved. The CDR3 sequence is 14 residues long. V dropped 3 bases and J dropped 1 base, with 7 bases sitting between them. Germline V gene data show CDR1 as LNHDA and CDR2 as SQIVND (reference sequence). Here the CDR3 DNA reads TGTGCCAGTAGTATCGGTGGGGCCAAAAACATTCAGTACTTC. Its protein is CASSIGGAKNIQYF.

The rearrangement links TRBV7-7 to TRBJ2-1; 7 bases match TRBD1. V lost 4 bases, J lost 3 bases, and 9 bases stayed unmatched. The germline V gene encodes CDR1 SSHAT and CDR2 FNYEAQ (reference sequence). The CDR3 spans 16 residues. CDR3 region: CASSSGGQVRYNEQFF. The CDR3 nucleotides read TGTGCCAGCAGCTCGGGCGGACAGGTTCGCTACAATGAGCAGTTCTTC. The full variable domain, in which reference TRBV7-7 and TRBJ2-1 provide the parts outside the CDR3, is GAGVSQSPRYKVTKRGQDVTLRCDPISSHATLYWYQQALGQGPEFLTYFNYEAQPDKSGLPSDRFSAERPEGSISTLTIQRTEQRDSAMYRCASSSGGQVRYNEQFFGPGTRLTVL.

The chain is built from TRBV7-2 and TRBJ2-3; TRBD1 matches at 7 bases. Germline V CDR1 and CDR2: SGHTA, FQGNSA. V was clipped by 5 bases and J by 5 bases; unmatched bases: 4. The CDR3 covers 13 residues. The DNA of the CDR3 is TGTGCCAGCAGCGTACAGGGGAGAGATACGCAGTATTTT. This codes for CASSVQGRDTQYF.

This sequence joins TRBV19 and TRBJ2-3, with D uncertain. The germline V and J ends were trimmed by 3 bases and 4 bases, with 5 bases remaining between them. CDR1 and CDR2 from the germline V gene are LNHDA and SQIVND (reference sequence). This CDR3 has 12 residues. The CDR3 DNA reads as TGTGCCAGTAGTATGAGAGCAGATACGCAGTATTTT. Protein: CASSMRADTQYF.

The chain employs TRBV28 and TRBJ2-2; D is unclear. CDR3 length: 12 amino acids. Deletions cut 6 bases from V and 7 bases from J, with 9 bases between. The germline gives CDR1 MDHEN, CDR2 SYDVKM. As DNA, the CDR3 is TGTGCCAGCAGCCCGCCCGGCGGGGAGCTGTTTTTT. Translating gives CASSPPGGELFF.

The rearrangement links TRBV14 to TRBJ1-1; D gene uncertain. Germline values: CDR1 SGHDN, CDR2 FVKESK. CDR3 length equals 13 residues. V was clipped by 5 bases and J by 3 bases, with 10 bases between them. CDR3 nucleotide sequence: TGTGCCAGCAGCGGTGGCCGTTACACTGAAGCTTTCTTT. This codes for CASSGGRYTEAFF.

This clone is a singleton in its sample. J is TRBJ1-1 and V is TRBV27, with TRBD1 as a possible D gene (6 bases). The CDR3 runs to 13 residues. Germline CDR1 MNHEY, CDR2 SMNVEV (reference sequence). V gave up 6 bases and J gave up 3 bases, with 11 bases separating them. Here the CDR3 DNA reads TGTGCCAGCAGGGACAGCGGATACACTGAAGCTTTCTTT. Its translation: CASRDSGYTEAFF.

The chain employs TRBV6-6 and TRBJ2-7; 7 nucleotides match TRBD1. The CDR3 runs 12 residues. Germline V gene lookup returns CDR1 MNHNY and CDR2 SVGAGI (reference sequence). The DNA for the CDR3 is TGTGCTTCGGGACAGATCTCCTACGAGCAGTACTTC. Translating it yields CASGQISYEQYF.

The chain combines TRBV7-2 with TRBJ1-1; no clear D. The germline V gene has CDR1 SGHTA and CDR2 FQGNSA. Trimming pared 1 base from V and 3 bases from J, leaving 9 bases between. CDR3 length equals 14 residues. The DNA of the CDR3 is TGTGCCAGCAGCTTAGGTCCGGGAGACACTGAAGCTTTCTTT. This codes for CASSLGPGDTEAFF.

This clone was found once. The chain combines TRBV5-1 with TRBJ1-2; 7 nucleotides match TRBD1. The CDR3 extends over 16 amino acids. Trimming removed 5 bases from V and 0 bases from J; junction bases left unmatched: 10. From germline, CDR1 is SGHRS and CDR2 YFSETQ. DNA for the CDR3: TGCGCCAGCAGTTGGGCCGGGACAGAAGCTAACTATGGCTACACCTTC. It encodes CASSWAGTEANYGYTF.

This sequence joins TRBV18 and TRBJ1-2; unclear D gene. V lost 3 bases, J lost 5 bases, and 13 bases lay in between. The V gene's germline CDR1 is KGHSH and CDR2 LQKENI. The CDR3 runs to 14 residues. CDR3 nucleotides: TGTGCCAGCTCACCCTCGGTCGAGTCATATGGCTACACCTTC. Residues: CASSPSVESYGYTF.

V gene TRBV6-6 combines with J gene TRBJ2-7; TRBD1 aligns across 8 bases. The V and J ends lost 2 bases and 7 bases, in that order; junction bases with no gene match: 10. Germline V CDR1 and CDR2: MNHNY, SVGAGI (reference sequence). CDR3 length: 15 amino acids. Here the CDR3 reads CASSYPIYRGVEQYF. DNA of the CDR3: TGTGCCAGCAGTTACCCGATTTACAGGGGGGTAGAGCAGTACTTC.

The chain joins TRBV5-5 to TRBJ1-2, with D tentatively TRBD1 (6 bases). V lost 5 bases to trimming and J lost 4 bases, with 27 bases between them. The CDR3 is 18 amino acids. Germline V gives CDR1 SGHKS, CDR2 YYEKEE (reference sequence). CDR3 in DNA: TGTGCCAGCAGGCTCCAACCCTCCGGAGGGGGGATACCCTATGGCTACACCTTC. Its protein is CASRLQPSGGGIPYGYTF.

This clone has more than one count but fewer than ten. This rearrangement joins TRBV19 to TRBJ2-5; 11 bases line up with TRBD2. There are 18 residues in the CDR3. Trimming removed 6 bases from V and 5 bases from J; junction bases left unmatched: 17. Germline V CDR1 and CDR2: LNHDA, SQIVND (reference sequence). In DNA, the CDR3 is TGTGCCAGTAGCCAGTACTCCCATAGCGGGGGGGCCGGGGAGACCCAGTACTTC. It codes for CASSQYSHSGGAGETQYF.

This sequence joins TRBV4-1 and TRBJ2-3; D uncertain. This CDR3 has 15 amino acids. In germline, CDR1 is MGHRA, CDR2 YSYEKL. Between the trimmed V and J ends, which lost 1 base and 0 bases, there was a span of 8 bases. CDR3 bases: TGCGCCAGCAGCCAAGTGGGGAAAAGCACAGATACGCAGTATTTT. Protein product: CASSQVGKSTDTQYF.

V is TRBV9 and J is TRBJ1-2, with D perhaps matching TRBD1 (6 bases). Per the germline V gene, CDR1 is SGDLS and CDR2 is YYNGEE. Trimming removed 1 base from V and 3 bases from J, with 16 bases in between. This CDR3 spans 16 amino acids. CDR3 DNA sequence: TGTGCCAGCAGCGTAATTCCCATACAGGGAGACTATGGCTACACCTTC. Its protein product is CASSVIPIQGDYGYTF.

The V and J genes are TRBV27 and TRBJ2-1, with D possibly being TRBD2 (6 bases). This CDR3 has 16 amino acids. The V gene's germline CDR1 is MNHEY and CDR2 SMNVEV (reference sequence). V was trimmed by 5 bases and J by 7 bases, leaving 21 bases between them. For the CDR3, the DNA is TGTGCCAGCAGTCGCCTCTACGGGGGTGCTTATAATGAGCAGTTCTTC. Residues: CASSRLYGGAYNEQFF.

This clone has only a few counts. V is TRBV4-2 and J is TRBJ1-6; 12 bases are shared with TRBD1. CDR1 is LGHNA, CDR2 YNFKEQ, per germline. J lost 10 bases, V lost 2 bases, and 9 bases had no gene match. The CDR3 is 17 amino acids. CDR3 in DNA: TGTGCCAGCAGCCAACCTTCCGGGACAGGGGGCTCATCACCCCTCCACTTT. Its protein is CASSQPSGTGGSSPLHF.

The V and J genes are TRBV27 and TRBJ2-2, with unresolved D. Germline V gene data show CDR1 as MNHEY and CDR2 as SMNVEV (reference sequence). V was clipped by 3 bases and J by 5 bases, with 16 bases between them. This CDR3 has 16 amino acids. In nucleotides, the CDR3 is TGTGCCAGCAGTTTGGGCGTCCCTGCCAGGACCGGGGAGCTGTTTTTT. The encoded protein is CASSLGVPARTGELFF.

This chain joins TRBV27 and TRBJ1-1, with D unclear. The CDR3 is 12 amino acids. Trimming removed 5 bases from V and 6 bases from J, with 10 bases in between. Germline CDR1 reads MNHEY; CDR2 reads SMNVEV (reference sequence). Here the CDR3 reads CASSKRPPEAFF. CDR3 DNA: TGTGCCAGCAGTAAACGACCACCTGAAGCTTTCTTT.

The chain has TRBV27 and TRBJ2-6; the D gene could be TRBD1 or TRBD2 (5 bases each). Germline CDR1 reads MNHEY; CDR2 reads SMNVEV (reference sequence). V lost 2 bases and J 4 bases, leaving 9 bases between the germline ends. This CDR3 comprises 15 residues. CDR3 nucleotide sequence: TGTGCCAGCAGTTTAGGGACGACCGGGGCCAACGTCCTGACTTTC. This gives the protein CASSLGTTGANVLTF. Complete variable domain (other parts from reference TRBV27 and TRBJ2-6): EAQVTQNPRYLITVTGKKLTVTCSQNMNHEYMSWYRQDPGLGLRQIYYSMNVEVTDKGDVPEGYKVSRKEKRNFPLILESPSPNQTSLYFCASSLGTTGANVLTFGAGSRLTVL.

V gene TRBV27 combines with J gene TRBJ1-4; D remains ambiguous. The CDR3 runs 13 residues. V was clipped by 2 bases and J by 7 bases, with 8 bases between them. Germline CDR1 and CDR2: MNHEY and SMNVEV (reference sequence). CDR3 sequence reads: CASSLIPREKLFF. The CDR3 DNA sequence: TGTGCCAGCAGTTTAATTCCTCGTGAAAAACTGTTTTTT. The full variable domain, with the rest looked up from reference TRBV27 and TRBJ1-4, is EAQVTQNPRYLITVTGKKLTVTCSQNMNHEYMSWYRQDPGLGLRQIYYSMNVEVTDKGDVPEGYKVSRKEKRNFPLILESPSPNQTSLYFCASSLIPREKLFFGSGTQLSVL.